The clone carrying this T cell receptor (beta chain) ranks as medium-sized in terms of frequency. The sample originates from a study of CXCR3-negative and CXCR3-positive naive CD8 T cells. The CDR3 is made up of 16 amino acids. Germline CDR1 is SGHVS and CDR2 is FQNEAQ. The TRB cDNA libraries were prepared by 5' RACE with UMI labels. Reanalyzing the 5' RACE reads, TCRdb keeps one entry per CDR3 protein, without DNA. This sample contains about 7,500 distinct CDR3 sequences. The sequenced material came from naive CXCR3- CD8+ T cells from blood. Subset meaning: CD45RO-CCR7+CD27+CD95- naive CD8+ T cells lacking CXCR3 (TNR3-). This clonotype was obtained from a human donor in good health. Some clones in this sample may be carry-over from other donors' samples. The V call is TRBV7-8, the J call TRBJ2-7; TCRdb picks TRBD2, but there is no DNA to check that call. CDR3 residues: CASSLATLGVGYEQYF.